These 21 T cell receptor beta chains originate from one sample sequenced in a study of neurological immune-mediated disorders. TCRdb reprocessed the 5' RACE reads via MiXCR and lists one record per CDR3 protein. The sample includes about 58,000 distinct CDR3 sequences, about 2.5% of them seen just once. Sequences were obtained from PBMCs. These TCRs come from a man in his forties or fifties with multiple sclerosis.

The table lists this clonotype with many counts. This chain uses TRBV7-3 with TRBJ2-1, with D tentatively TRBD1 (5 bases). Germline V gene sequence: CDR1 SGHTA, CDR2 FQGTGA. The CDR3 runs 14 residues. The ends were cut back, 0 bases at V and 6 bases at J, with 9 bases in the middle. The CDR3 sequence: CASSLTQGVNEQFF. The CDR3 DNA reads TGTGCCAGCAGCTTAACTCAAGGGGTCAATGAGCAGTTCTTC.

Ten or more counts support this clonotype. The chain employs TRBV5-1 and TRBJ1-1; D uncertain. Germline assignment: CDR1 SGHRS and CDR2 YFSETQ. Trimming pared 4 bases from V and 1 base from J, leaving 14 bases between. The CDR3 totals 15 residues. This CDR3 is CASSPAVGPNTEAFF. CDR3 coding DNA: TGCGCCAGCAGCCCGGCCGTAGGGCCGAACACTGAAGCTTTCTTT.

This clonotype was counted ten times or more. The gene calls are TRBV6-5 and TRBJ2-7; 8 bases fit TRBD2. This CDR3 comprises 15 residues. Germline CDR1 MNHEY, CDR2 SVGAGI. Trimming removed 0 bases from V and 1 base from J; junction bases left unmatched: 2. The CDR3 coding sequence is TGTGCCAGCAGTTACTCTACGGGGGGGTCCTACGAGCAGTACTTC. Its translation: CASSYSTGGSYEQYF.

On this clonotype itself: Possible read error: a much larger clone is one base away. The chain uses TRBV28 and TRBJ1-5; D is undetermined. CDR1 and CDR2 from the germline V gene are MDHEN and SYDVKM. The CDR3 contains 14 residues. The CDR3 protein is CASSWARSNQPQNF. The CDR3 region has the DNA TGTGCCAGCAGTTGGGCCCGGAGCAATCAGCCCCAGAATTTT.

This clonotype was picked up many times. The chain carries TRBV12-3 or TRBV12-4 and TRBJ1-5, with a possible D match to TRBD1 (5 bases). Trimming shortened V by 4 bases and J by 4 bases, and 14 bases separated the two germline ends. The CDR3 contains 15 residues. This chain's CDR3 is CASSWVGGMNQPQHF. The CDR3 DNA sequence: TGTGCCAGCAGTTGGGTCGGGGGAATGAATCAGCCCCAGCATTTT.

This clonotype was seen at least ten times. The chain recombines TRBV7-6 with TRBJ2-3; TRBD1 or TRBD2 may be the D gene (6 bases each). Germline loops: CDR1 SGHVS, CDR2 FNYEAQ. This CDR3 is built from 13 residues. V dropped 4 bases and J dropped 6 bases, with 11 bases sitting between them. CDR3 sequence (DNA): TGTGCCAGCAGCTCCACAGGGAGGGATACGCAGTATTTT. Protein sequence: CASSSTGRDTQYF.

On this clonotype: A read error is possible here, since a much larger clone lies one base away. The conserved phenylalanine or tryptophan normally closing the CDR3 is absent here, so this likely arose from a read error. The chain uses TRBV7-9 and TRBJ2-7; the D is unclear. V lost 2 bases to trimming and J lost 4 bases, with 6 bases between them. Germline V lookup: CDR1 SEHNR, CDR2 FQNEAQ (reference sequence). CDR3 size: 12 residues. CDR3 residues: CASSLNEYEQYC. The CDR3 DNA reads TGTGCCAGCAGCTTAAATGAGTACGAGCAGTACTGC.

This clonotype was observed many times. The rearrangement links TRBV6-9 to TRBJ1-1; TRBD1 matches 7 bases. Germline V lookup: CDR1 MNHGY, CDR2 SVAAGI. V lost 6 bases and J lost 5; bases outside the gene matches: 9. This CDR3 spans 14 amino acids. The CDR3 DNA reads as TGTGCCAGCAGCAACAGGGGACGAGAGACTGAAGCTTTCTTT. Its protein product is CASSNRGRETEAFF.

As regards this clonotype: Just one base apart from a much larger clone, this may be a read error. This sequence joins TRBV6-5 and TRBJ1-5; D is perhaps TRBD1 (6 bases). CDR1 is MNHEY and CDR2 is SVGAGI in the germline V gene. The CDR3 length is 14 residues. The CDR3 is CASSYRGVGQHQHF. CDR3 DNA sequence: TGTGCCAGCAGTTACAGGGGGGTAGGCCAGCACCAGCATTTT.

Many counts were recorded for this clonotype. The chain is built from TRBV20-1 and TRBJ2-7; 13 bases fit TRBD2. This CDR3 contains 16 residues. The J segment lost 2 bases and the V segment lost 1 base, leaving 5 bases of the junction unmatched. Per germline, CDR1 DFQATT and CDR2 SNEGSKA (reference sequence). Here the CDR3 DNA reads TGCAGTGCTAGAGGACTAGCGGGGGGTATAGCCTACGAGCAGTACTTC. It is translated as CSARGLAGGIAYEQYF.

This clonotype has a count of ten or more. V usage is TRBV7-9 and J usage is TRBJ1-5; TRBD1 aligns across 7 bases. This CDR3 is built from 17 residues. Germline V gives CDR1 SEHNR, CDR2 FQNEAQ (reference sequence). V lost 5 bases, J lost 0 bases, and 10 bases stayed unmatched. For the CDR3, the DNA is TGTGCCAGCAGCAAGACACCCACAGGGGATAGCAATCAGCCCCAGCATTTT. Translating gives CASSKTPTGDSNQPQHF.

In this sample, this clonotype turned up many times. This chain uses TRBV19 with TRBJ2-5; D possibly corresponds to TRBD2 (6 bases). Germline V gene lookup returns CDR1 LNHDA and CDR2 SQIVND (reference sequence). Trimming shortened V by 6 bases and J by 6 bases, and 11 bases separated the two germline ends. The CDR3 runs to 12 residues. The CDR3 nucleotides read TGTGCCAGTAGCCCGGGGGAGAAGACCCAGTACTTC. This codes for CASSPGEKTQYF.

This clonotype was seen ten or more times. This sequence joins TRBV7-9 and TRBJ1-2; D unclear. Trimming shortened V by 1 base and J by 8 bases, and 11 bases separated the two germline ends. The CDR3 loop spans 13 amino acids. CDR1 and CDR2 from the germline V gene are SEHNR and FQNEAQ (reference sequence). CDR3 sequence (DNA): TGTGCCAGCAGCTTAGTGGGGTCCGGAGGCTACACCTTC. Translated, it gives CASSLVGSGGYTF.

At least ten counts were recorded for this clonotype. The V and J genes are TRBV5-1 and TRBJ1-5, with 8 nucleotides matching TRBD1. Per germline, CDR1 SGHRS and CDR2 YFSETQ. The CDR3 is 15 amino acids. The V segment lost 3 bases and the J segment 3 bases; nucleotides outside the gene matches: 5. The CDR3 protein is CASSYAGGPNQPQHF. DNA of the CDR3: TGCGCCAGCAGCTACGCAGGGGGCCCCAATCAGCCCCAGCATTTT.

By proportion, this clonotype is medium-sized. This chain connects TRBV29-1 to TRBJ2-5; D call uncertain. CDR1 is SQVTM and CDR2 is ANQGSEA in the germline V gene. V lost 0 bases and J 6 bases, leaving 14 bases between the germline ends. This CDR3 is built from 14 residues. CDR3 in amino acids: CSVEDLHGSQTQYF. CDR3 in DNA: TGCAGCGTTGAAGATCTTCACGGCAGCCAGACCCAGTACTTC.

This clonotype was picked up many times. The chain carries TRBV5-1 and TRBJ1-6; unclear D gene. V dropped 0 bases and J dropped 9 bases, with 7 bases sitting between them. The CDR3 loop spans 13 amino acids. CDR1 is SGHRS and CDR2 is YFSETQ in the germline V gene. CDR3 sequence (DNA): TGCGCCAGCAGCTTGGAGACAACTTCACCCCTCCACTTT. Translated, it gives CASSLETTSPLHF.

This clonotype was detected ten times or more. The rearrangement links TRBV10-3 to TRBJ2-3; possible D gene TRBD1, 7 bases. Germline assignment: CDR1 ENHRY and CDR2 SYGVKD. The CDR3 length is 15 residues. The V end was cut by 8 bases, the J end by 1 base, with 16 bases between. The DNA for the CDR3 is TGTGCCATCGGCCCCGACAGGGAGGGCACAGATACGCAGTATTTT. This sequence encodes CAIGPDREGTDTQYF.

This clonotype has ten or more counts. The CDR3 sequence: CASSLGSGVTYEQYF. CDR3 coding DNA: TGTGCCAGCAGTTTAGGTAGCGGGGTTACCTACGAGCAGTACTTC. V and J are TRBV27 and TRBJ2-7; 8 positions agree with TRBD2. CDR3 length equals 15 residues. The V gene end was trimmed by 2 bases and the J gene end by 2 bases; junction bases not matched to a gene: 5. The germline gives CDR1 MNHEY, CDR2 SMNVEV (reference sequence).

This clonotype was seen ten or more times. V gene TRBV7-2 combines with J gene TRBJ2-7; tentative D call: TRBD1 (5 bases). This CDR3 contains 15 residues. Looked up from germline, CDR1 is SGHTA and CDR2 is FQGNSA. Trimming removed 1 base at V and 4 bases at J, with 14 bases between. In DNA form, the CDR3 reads TGTGCCAGCAGCTTAGTAGGTGGGGCAGGATACGAGCAGTACTTC. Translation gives CASSLVGGAGYEQYF.

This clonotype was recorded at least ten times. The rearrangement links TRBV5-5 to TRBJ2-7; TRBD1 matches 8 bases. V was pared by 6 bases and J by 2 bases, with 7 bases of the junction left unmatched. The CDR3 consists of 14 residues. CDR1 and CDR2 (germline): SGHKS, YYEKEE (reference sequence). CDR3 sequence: CASNDRGTAYEQYF. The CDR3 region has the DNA TGTGCCAGCAACGACAGGGGTACAGCCTACGAGCAGTACTTC.

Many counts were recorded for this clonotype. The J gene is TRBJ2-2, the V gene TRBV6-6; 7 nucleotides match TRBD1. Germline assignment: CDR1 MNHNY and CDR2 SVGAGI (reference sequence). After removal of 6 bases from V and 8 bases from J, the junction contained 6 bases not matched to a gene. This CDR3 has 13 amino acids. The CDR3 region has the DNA TGTGCCAGCAGACTTAACAGGGGTGGGGAGCTGTTTTTT. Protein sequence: CASRLNRGGELFF.